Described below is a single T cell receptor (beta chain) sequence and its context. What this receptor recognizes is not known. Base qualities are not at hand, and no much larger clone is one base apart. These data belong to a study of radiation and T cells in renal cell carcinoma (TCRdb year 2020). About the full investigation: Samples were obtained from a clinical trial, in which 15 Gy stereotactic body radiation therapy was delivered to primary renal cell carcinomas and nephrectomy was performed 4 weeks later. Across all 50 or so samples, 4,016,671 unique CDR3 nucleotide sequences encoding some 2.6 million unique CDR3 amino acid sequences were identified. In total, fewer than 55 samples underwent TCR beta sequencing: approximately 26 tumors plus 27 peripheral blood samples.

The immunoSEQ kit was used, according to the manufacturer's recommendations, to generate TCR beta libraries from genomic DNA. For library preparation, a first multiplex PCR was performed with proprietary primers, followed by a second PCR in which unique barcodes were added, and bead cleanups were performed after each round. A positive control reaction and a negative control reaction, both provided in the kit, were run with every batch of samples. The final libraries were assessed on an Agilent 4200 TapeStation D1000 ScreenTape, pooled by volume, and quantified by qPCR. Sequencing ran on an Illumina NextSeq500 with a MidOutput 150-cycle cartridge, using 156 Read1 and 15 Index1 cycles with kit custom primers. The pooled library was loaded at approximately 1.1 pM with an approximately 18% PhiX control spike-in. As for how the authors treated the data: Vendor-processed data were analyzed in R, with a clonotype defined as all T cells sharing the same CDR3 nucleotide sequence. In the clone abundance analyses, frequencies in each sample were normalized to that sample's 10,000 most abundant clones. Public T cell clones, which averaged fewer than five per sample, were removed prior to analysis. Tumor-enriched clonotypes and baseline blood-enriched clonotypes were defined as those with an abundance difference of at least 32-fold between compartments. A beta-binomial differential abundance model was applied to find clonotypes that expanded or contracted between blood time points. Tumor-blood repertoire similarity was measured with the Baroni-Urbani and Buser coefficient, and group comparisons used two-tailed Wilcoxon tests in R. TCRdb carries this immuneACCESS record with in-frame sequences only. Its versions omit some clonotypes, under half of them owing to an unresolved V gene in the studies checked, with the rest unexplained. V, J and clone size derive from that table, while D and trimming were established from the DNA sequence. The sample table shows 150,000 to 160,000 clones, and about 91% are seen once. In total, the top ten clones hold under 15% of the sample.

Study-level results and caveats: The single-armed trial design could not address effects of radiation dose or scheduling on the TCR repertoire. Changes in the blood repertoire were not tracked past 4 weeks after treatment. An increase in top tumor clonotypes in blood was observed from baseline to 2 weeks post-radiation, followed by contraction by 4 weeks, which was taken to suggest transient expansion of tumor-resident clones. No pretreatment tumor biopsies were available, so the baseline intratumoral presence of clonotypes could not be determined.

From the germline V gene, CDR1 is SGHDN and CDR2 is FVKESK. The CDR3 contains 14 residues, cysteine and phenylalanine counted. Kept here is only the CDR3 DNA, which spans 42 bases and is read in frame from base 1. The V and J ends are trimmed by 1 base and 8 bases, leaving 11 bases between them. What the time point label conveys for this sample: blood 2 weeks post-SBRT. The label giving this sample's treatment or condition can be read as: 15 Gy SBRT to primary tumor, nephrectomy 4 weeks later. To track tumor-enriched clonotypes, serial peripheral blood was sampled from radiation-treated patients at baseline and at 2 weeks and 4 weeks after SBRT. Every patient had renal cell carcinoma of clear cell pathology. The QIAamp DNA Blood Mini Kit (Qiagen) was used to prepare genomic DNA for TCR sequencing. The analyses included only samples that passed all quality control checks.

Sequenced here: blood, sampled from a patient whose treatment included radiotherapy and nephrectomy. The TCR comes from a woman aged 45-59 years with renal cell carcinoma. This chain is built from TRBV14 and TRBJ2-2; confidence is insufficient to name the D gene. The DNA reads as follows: TGTGCCAGCAGCCAAGCTCCAAAAGGGGGGGAGCTGTTTTTT. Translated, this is CASSQAPKGGELFF.